The 5 T cell receptor beta chains below come from one sample, sequenced in a study of T cell responses to AZD1222 COVID-19 vaccine (dated by TCRdb to the early 2020s). The library relied on the immunoSEQ multiplex PCR assay. Here the immuneACCESS table is served through TCRdb, limited to in-frame sequences with V and J called. Missing clones are a known gap in these copies; in checked studies unresolved V genes cover under half, and the rest lacks a known reason. Present in this sample are 150,000 to 200,000 clones, about nine tenths of which were seen just once. The ten most abundant clones make up about 1.8% of the sample. The meaning of the sample's time point label: about 28 days (+/-7) after the second vaccine dose. The specimen was peripheral blood, collected 28 days after the second AZD1222 dose. These receptors all come from an adult who received the AZD1222 COVID-19 vaccine.

This sequence joins TRBV7-9 and TRBJ1-3; no reliable D call. The V gene's germline CDR1 is SEHNR and CDR2 FQNEAQ (reference sequence). V gave up 2 bases and J gave up 4 bases, with 12 bases separating them. CDR3 length: 15 amino acids. The CDR3 DNA follows: TGTGCCAGCAGCTTAAGGTCTCCGGGAGGAAACACCATATATTTT. It codes for CASSLRSPGGNTIYF.

This sequence joins TRBV4-3 and TRBJ2-2, with unresolved D. V lost 0 bases and J lost 1, with 6 bases in between. This CDR3 is 15 amino acids long. Germline assignment: CDR1 LGHNA and CDR2 YSLEER. This CDR3 reads CASSQDLLNTGELFF. The CDR3 nucleotides are TGCGCCAGCAGCCAAGACCTACTGAACACCGGGGAGCTGTTTTTT.

This chain links TRBV2 with TRBJ2-2, with D uncertain. CDR3 length equals 13 residues. V was clipped by 6 bases and J by 4 bases, with 9 bases between them. CDR1 SNHLY and CDR2 FYNNEI come from the germline V gene. Here the CDR3 DNA reads TGTGCCAGCAGGCAGTATATCACCGGGGAGCTGTTTTTT. It is translated as CASRQYITGELFF.

This sequence joins TRBV3-1 (or the pseudogene TRBV3-2) and TRBJ1-5; D is unclear. Germline loops: CDR1 LGHDT, CDR2 YNNKEL (reference sequence). Trimming pared 1 base from V and 11 bases from J, leaving 6 bases between. The CDR3 runs to 11 residues. The CDR3 region is CASSQGATQHF. The CDR3 nucleotides read TGTGCCAGCAGCCAAGGGGCGACCCAGCATTTT.

The chain uses TRBV19 and TRBJ1-6; 10 nucleotides agree with TRBD1. V was clipped by 7 bases and J by 7 bases; unmatched bases: 7. This CDR3 is 15 amino acids long. Germline V CDR1 and CDR2: LNHDA, SQIVND (reference sequence). The CDR3 nucleotides are TGTGCCAGTAACAACCCGGGACAGGGGAATTCACCCCTCCACTTT. It is translated as CASNNPGQGNSPLHF. Supplemented by reference TRBV19 and TRBJ1-6, the full variable domain reads DGGITQSPKYLFRKEGQNVTLSCEQNLNHDAMYWYRQDPGQGLRLIYYSQIVNDFQKGDIAEGYSVSREKKESFPLTVTSAQKNPTAFYLCASNNPGQGNSPLHFGNGTRLTVT.